A single sample is the source of the 30 T cell receptor beta chains below, sequenced in a study of blood T cell repertoires in COVID-19 (TCRdb year 2020). Library creation used the immunoSEQ multiplex PCR assay. As stored in TCRdb, this immuneACCESS dataset retains in-frame rearrangements with V and J assigned. A fraction of the clones does not appear; measured against another copy, unresolved V genes explain less than half of the discrepancy, and the remainder lacks a known reason. This sample has 65,000 to 85,000 clones in its table, and roughly 90% of those were observed once. The ten largest clones take up 2% to 3% of the sample. The sequenced material came from peripheral blood. The source of these receptors is a human donor in a cohort sampled during active COVID-19.

The V gene is TRBV5-4, the J gene TRBJ2-3, with 8 bases that match TRBD2. Germline V gives CDR1 SGHNT, CDR2 YYREEE (reference sequence). This CDR3 spans 15 amino acids. V lost 6 bases and J lost 0; bases outside the gene matches: 6. The CDR3: CASKRSGRSTDTQYF. As DNA, the CDR3 is TGTGCCAGCAAGAGGAGCGGGAGAAGCACAGATACGCAGTATTTT.

V is TRBV5-1 and J is TRBJ2-1; D is possibly TRBD2 (6 bases). The CDR3 totals 16 residues. Trimming took 1 base from V and 0 from J, leaving 11 bases between them. Per germline, CDR1 SGHRS and CDR2 YFSETQ. CDR3 residues: CASSLLATSSYNEQFF. The CDR3 DNA reads TGCGCCAGCAGCTTGCTAGCGACGAGCTCCTACAATGAGCAGTTCTTC.

The chain carries TRBV21-1 and TRBJ1-2; the table gives TRBD1 as D, unverified against the DNA. TRBV21-1 represents a pseudogene. This CDR3 is built from 13 residues. CDR3: CASSGTGEDGYTF. The CDR3, as DNA: TGTGCCAGCAGCGGGACAGGGGAAGATGGCTACACCTTC.

The V call is TRBV4-1, the J call TRBJ2-7; 9 bases align to TRBD1. The germline V gene encodes CDR1 MGHRA and CDR2 YSYEKL. The V segment lost 3 bases and the J segment 2 bases; nucleotides outside the gene matches: 8. The CDR3 is 16 amino acids. CDR3 coding DNA: TGCGCCAGCAGCCACCGACAGGGGGGGGGCCCCTACGAGCAGTACTTC. It encodes CASSHRQGGGPYEQYF.

The V gene is TRBV7-2, the J gene TRBJ2-7; 10 bases map to TRBD2. The CDR3 runs to 13 residues. Germline V gene data show CDR1 as SGHTA and CDR2 as FQGNSA. The J segment lost 2 bases and the V segment lost 5 bases, leaving 0 bases of the junction unmatched. CDR3 amino acids: CASSGLAAYEQYF. The DNA of the CDR3 is TGTGCCAGCAGCGGACTAGCGGCCTACGAGCAGTACTTC. Based on the CDR3 plus reference TRBV7-2 and TRBJ2-7, the full variable domain is GAGVSQSPSNKVTEKGKDVELRCDPISGHTALYWYRQSLGQGLEFLIYFQGNSAPDKSGLPSDRFSAERTGGSVSTLTIQRTQQEDSAVYLCASSGLAAYEQYFGPGTRLTVT.

The rearrangement joins TRBV5-1 to TRBJ2-3; TRBD2 agrees at 16 bases. V trimming: 6 bases; J trimming: 1 base; junction bases outside the gene matches: 2. The CDR3 contains 16 residues. Germline values: CDR1 SGHRS, CDR2 YFSETQ. This chain's CDR3 is CASTGTSGGGTDTQYF. The CDR3 DNA is TGCGCCAGCACCGGGACTAGCGGGGGGGGCACAGATACGCAGTATTTT.

Only one count was recorded for this clone. The chain is built from TRBV7-9 and TRBJ2-3, with TRBD1 as a possible D gene (5 bases). The V and J ends lost 0 bases and 8 bases respectively, with 9 bases between them. The CDR3 runs to 13 residues. Germline V gives CDR1 SEHNR, CDR2 FQNEAQ (reference sequence). CDR3 in amino acids: CASSLAGASTQYF. CDR3 bases: TGTGCCAGCAGCTTAGCAGGGGCTAGTACGCAGTATTTT.

The genes are TRBV28 and TRBJ1-4; possibly TRBD1 for D (5 bases). In germline, CDR1 is MDHEN, CDR2 SYDVKM. Trimming took off 5 bases at V and 8 bases at J, with 9 bases between the two ends. The CDR3 totals 12 residues. CDR3 nucleotides: TGTGCCAGCAGTACGTACAGGGAAAAACTGTTTTTT. Its protein is CASSTYREKLFF. Drawing the rest from reference TRBV28 and TRBJ1-4, the complete variable domain is DVKVTQSSRYLVKRTGEKVFLECVQDMDHENMFWYRQDPGLGLRLIYFSYDVKMKEKGDIPEGYSVSREKKERFSLILESASTNQTSMYLCASSTYREKLFFGSGTQLSVL.

The genes are TRBV9 and TRBJ2-5, with 15 bases aligning to TRBD2. Germline lookup yields CDR1 SGDLS and CDR2 YYNGEE. This CDR3 is built from 17 residues. Trimming took 4 bases from V and 4 from J; bases not matched to a gene: 8. The CDR3 protein is CASSSRTSGRGSETQYF. The CDR3 nucleotides are TGTGCCAGCAGCTCCAGGACTAGCGGGAGGGGATCAGAGACCCAGTACTTC.

The chain recombines TRBV11-2 with TRBJ2-5, with D tentatively TRBD2 (5 bases). The CDR3 is made up of 15 amino acids. Germline lookup yields CDR1 SGHAT and CDR2 FQNNGV. The ends were cut back, 5 bases at V and 1 base at J, with 14 bases in the middle. In DNA, the CDR3 is TGTGCCAGCAGCCGCGGGCTCAGTCGCCAAGAGACCCAGTACTTC. This gives the protein CASSRGLSRQETQYF.

This sequence joins TRBV6-2 or TRBV6-3 and TRBJ1-1; no clear D. This CDR3 region has 13 residues. Germline V lookup: CDR1 MNHEY, CDR2 SVGEGT. Trimming removed 4 bases at V and 7 bases at J, with 13 bases between. The CDR3 loop reads CASSSNHKIEAFF. The CDR3 nucleotides read TGTGCCAGCAGTTCAAACCACAAAATTGAAGCTTTCTTT.

The rearrangement links TRBV6-5 to TRBJ1-4; the D gene is possibly TRBD1 (5 bases). The CDR3 is 14 residues long. The V end lost 7 bases, the J end lost 8 bases, and 17 bases lay between the germline ends. Per germline, CDR1 MNHEY and CDR2 SVGAGI. The CDR3 bases are TGTGCCAGCAACAATGGGGGGAGGAGGGAAAAACTGTTTTTT. This translates into CASNNGGRREKLFF.

The table lists this clone with a count of one. CDR3 coding DNA: TGCAGCGTTGAAGTCCCACTAGCGGAGAAAAATGAGCAGTTCTTC. Protein sequence: CSVEVPLAEKNEQFF. The chain combines TRBV29-1 with TRBJ2-1; 8 nucleotides align to TRBD2. This CDR3 comprises 15 residues. V trimming: 1 base; J trimming: 7 bases; junction bases outside the gene matches: 9. Germline V gives CDR1 SQVTM, CDR2 ANQGSEA.

The rearrangement joins TRBV5-5 to TRBJ1-4; no firm D call. Trimming shortened V by 4 bases and J by 2 bases, and 15 bases separated the two germline ends. Per the germline V gene, CDR1 is SGHKS and CDR2 is YYEKEE (reference sequence). CDR3 length: 16 amino acids. The CDR3 protein is CASSPEVGRTNEKLFF. CDR3 bases: TGTGCCAGCAGCCCAGAGGTCGGGAGGACTAATGAAAAACTGTTTTTT.

The chain combines TRBV3-1 (or the pseudogene TRBV3-2) with TRBJ1-2; D unresolved. CDR3 length: 12 residues. V lost 6 bases, J lost 5 bases, and 10 bases lay in between. Germline CDR1 LGHDT, CDR2 YNNKEL (reference sequence). The CDR3 loop is CASSLREYGYTF. Written as DNA, the CDR3 is TGTGCCAGCAGTCTTAGGGAGTATGGCTACACCTTC.

The chain carries TRBV7-2 and TRBJ2-3; D remains unclear. CDR3 length: 15 residues. Per germline, CDR1 SGHTA and CDR2 FQGNSA. Trimming removed 1 base from V and 0 bases from J, with 8 bases in between. Here the CDR3 reads CASSLVHGSTDTQYF. DNA for the CDR3: TGTGCCAGCAGCTTAGTCCACGGGAGCACAGATACGCAGTATTTT.

The V call is TRBV30, the J call TRBJ2-7, with TRBD2 matching over 7 bases. The junction had 8 bases not matched to a gene; V was cut back by 7 bases and J by 2 bases. CDR1 is GTSNPN, CDR2 SVGIG, per germline (reference sequence). CDR3 size: 13 residues. Here the CDR3 DNA reads TGTGCCTCCGGGAGGAGGAGCGCCTACGAGCAGTACTTC. Its translation: CASGRRSAYEQYF.

This clone came up once. This chain connects TRBV19 to TRBJ2-7, with 15 positions matching TRBD2. The V and J ends lost 7 bases and 2 bases, in that order; junction bases with no gene match: 6. This CDR3 has 16 amino acids. In germline, CDR1 is LNHDA, CDR2 SQIVND (reference sequence). CDR3: CASKTGLAGGPYEQYF. CDR3 sequence (DNA): TGTGCCAGTAAAACCGGACTAGCGGGAGGGCCCTACGAGCAGTACTTC.

The CDR3 bases are TGTGCCAGCAGCTCCGGGGATGTGAACACTGAAGCTTTCTTT. As protein: CASSSGDVNTEAFF. The rearrangement joins TRBV5-6 to TRBJ1-1; no firm D call. The CDR3 covers 14 residues. Between the trimmed V and J ends, which lost 3 bases and 0 bases, there was a span of 9 bases. The germline CDR1 and CDR2 sequences are SGHDT and YYEEEE.

The V and J genes are TRBV7-8 and TRBJ2-7; TRBD2 might be the D (6 bases). Germline CDR1 is SGHVS and CDR2 is FQNEAQ. CDR3 length: 14 amino acids. V gave up 6 bases and J gave up 3 bases, with 15 bases separating them. The CDR3 sequence: CASSVGGTFYEQYF. The CDR3 DNA reads TGTGCCAGCAGTGTGGGCGGGACCTTCTACGAGCAGTACTTC.

The V and J genes are TRBV5-6 and TRBJ1-2; D ambiguous. The CDR3 loop spans 13 amino acids. V lost 4 bases, J lost 2 bases, and 9 bases lay in between. The V gene's germline CDR1 is SGHDT and CDR2 YYEEEE. The CDR3 here is CASSAGSNYGYTF. The CDR3 DNA follows: TGTGCCAGCAGCGCCGGGTCGAACTATGGCTACACCTTC.

The rearrangement uses TRBV15 and TRBJ1-2, with TRBD1 matching 8 bases. Per germline, CDR1 LNHNV and CDR2 YYDKDF (reference sequence). V shed 1 base and J 5 bases; nucleotides not matched to a gene: 6. This CDR3 contains 15 residues. CDR3 amino acids: CATSRGPTGDYGYTF. CDR3 coding DNA: TGTGCCACCAGCAGAGGCCCGACAGGGGATTATGGCTACACCTTC.

This clone was seen just once. The chain employs TRBV25-1 and TRBJ2-7; 12 positions match TRBD2. The V gene end was trimmed by 10 bases and the J gene end by 2 bases; junction bases not matched to a gene: 12. CDR1 is MGHDK, CDR2 SYGVNS, per germline. The CDR3 is 16 amino acids. The CDR3 region is CATSGWTSGNPYEQYF. The CDR3 coding sequence is TGTGCCACCTCGGGTTGGACTAGCGGGAACCCCTACGAGCAGTACTTC.

This chain links TRBV6-1 with TRBJ2-1; TRBD1 might be the D (6 bases). The CDR3 consists of 15 residues. Trimming pared 3 bases from V and 5 bases from J, leaving 14 bases between. The germline gives CDR1 MNHNS, CDR2 SASEGT. DNA of the CDR3: TGTGCCAGCAGTGAGTCGAGGGGGAAGAACAATGAGCAGTTCTTC. This sequence encodes CASSESRGKNNEQFF.

V is TRBV20-1 and J is TRBJ2-7, with 10 nucleotides matching TRBD1. The CDR3 totals 15 residues. The germline CDR1 and CDR2 sequences are DFQATT and SNEGSKA (reference sequence). J lost 0 bases, V lost 3 bases, and 5 bases had no gene match. In DNA form, the CDR3 reads TGCAGTGCTAGTAATTGGGACAGGGGCTCCTACGAGCAGTACTTC. Protein sequence: CSASNWDRGSYEQYF.

This chain uses TRBV14 with TRBJ2-7; 8 nucleotides line up with TRBD1. This CDR3 spans 16 amino acids. With V trimmed by 4 bases and J by 0 bases, 8 bases remained unmatched. CDR1 and CDR2 from the germline V gene are SGHDN and FVKESK. The chain's CDR3 is CASSPRQGRSSYEQYF. The CDR3 DNA sequence: TGTGCCAGCAGCCCTCGACAGGGGAGGAGCTCCTACGAGCAGTACTTC.

V and J are TRBV7-7 and TRBJ2-3; D gene uncertain. Germline CDR1 is SSHAT and CDR2 is FNYEAQ (reference sequence). V lost 1 base and J lost 3, with 11 bases in between. The length of the CDR3 is 15 residues. CDR3 sequence reads: CASSLGLGATDTQYF. CDR3 bases: TGTGCCAGCAGCTTAGGTCTGGGCGCGACAGATACGCAGTATTTT.

J is TRBJ2-7 and V is TRBV28; D uncertain. V was trimmed by 10 bases and J by 3 bases, leaving 19 bases between them. This CDR3 comprises 14 residues. Germline values: CDR1 MDHEN, CDR2 SYDVKM. The chain's CDR3 is CATQFGVMSYEQYF. The DNA of the CDR3 is TGTGCCACCCAGTTTGGAGTCATGAGCTACGAGCAGTACTTC.

This clone occurred once. The rearrangement links TRBV27 to TRBJ2-1, with D tentatively TRBD1 (6 bases). The CDR3 is made up of 16 amino acids. V was clipped by 4 bases and J by 5 bases, with 18 bases between them. Looked up from germline, CDR1 is MNHEY and CDR2 is SMNVEV (reference sequence). The DNA for the CDR3 is TGTGCCAGCAGTTATACGGACAGCAGACTAAACAATGAGCAGTTCTTC. As protein: CASSYTDSRLNNEQFF.

This clone was recorded only once. This chain joins TRBV29-1 and TRBJ2-7; 7 bases map to TRBD1. The CDR3 spans 12 residues. Germline-derived CDR1 and CDR2 are SQVTM and ANQGSEA. With 2 bases clipped from V and 4 bases from J, the junction kept 2 bases outside the gene matches. Here the CDR3 DNA reads TGCAGCGTTGAAATACAGGGGTACGAGCAGTACTTC. It translates to CSVEIQGYEQYF.